Listed here are 28 T cell receptor beta chains from one sample, sequenced in a study of cytomegalovirus exposure and HLA in healthy donors. A multiplex PCR was run with 60 Vbeta primers and 13 Jbeta primers. Produced via immunoSEQ multiplex PCR; TCRdb's table is partial and in-frame only. The sample holds around 97,000 clones, roughly 9.4% seen once. Sequenced sample: PBMCs. These TCRs come from a man aged 45-60 years in good health and CMV-seropositive.

This chain connects TRBV6-1 to TRBJ2-1, with D perhaps TRBD2 (5 bases). The V gene lost 6 bases and the J gene lost 0 bases, with 12 bases spanning the gap. This CDR3 contains 15 residues. CDR1 and CDR2 from the germline V gene are MNHNS and SASEGT. DNA for the CDR3: TGTGCCAGCAGGGCTGCTGGGAGCTCCTACAATGAGCAGTTCTTC. It translates to CASRAAGSSYNEQFF.

On this clone: Other DNA sequences in the same sample also yield this CDR3. V usage is TRBV2 and J usage is TRBJ2-7; TRBD1 is a possible D gene (5 bases). V lost 3 bases, J lost 0 bases, and 9 bases lay in between. CDR1 is SNHLY and CDR2 is FYNNEI in the germline V gene. The CDR3 extends over 14 amino acids. The CDR3 loop is CASSDQGSSYEQYF. CDR3 nucleotides: TGTGCCAGCAGTGACCAGGGCAGCTCCTACGAGCAGTACTTC.

The chain has TRBV6-1 and TRBJ2-2, with D possibly matching TRBD2 (6 bases). Germline V gene lookup returns CDR1 MNHNS and CDR2 SASEGT. The length of the CDR3 is 13 residues. V lost 9 bases to trimming and J lost 5 bases, with 13 bases between them. The CDR3 loop reads CASNLGGTGELFF. The CDR3 DNA sequence: TGTGCCAGTAACCTGGGGGGTACCGGGGAGCTGTTTTTT.

The chain couples TRBV28 to TRBJ1-1; the D gene is possibly TRBD1 (6 bases). Germline V CDR1 and CDR2: MDHEN, SYDVKM. With 6 bases removed from V and 8 bases from J, the gap between germline ends came to 22 bases. The CDR3 is 15 residues long. Here the CDR3 reads CASSYGTLHGNEAFF. The CDR3 DNA is TGTGCCAGCAGCTACGGGACACTTCATGGAAACGAAGCTTTCTTT.

The table lists this clone with a few counts. The chain recombines TRBV7-2 with TRBJ2-1; TRBD2 agrees at 10 bases. Germline-derived CDR1 and CDR2 are SGHTA and FQGNSA. The CDR3 totals 19 residues. V shed 3 bases, J shed 0 bases, and the junction held 11 bases outside the gene matches. The CDR3 nucleotides are TGTGCCAGCAGCTTCCCGACTAGCGGGTGGACCAGCTCCTACAATGAGCAGTTCTTC. As protein: CASSFPTSGWTSSYNEQFF. The full variable domain, rest sourced from reference TRBV7-2 and TRBJ2-1, is GAGVSQSPSNKVTEKGKDVELRCDPISGHTALYWYRQSLGQGLEFLIYFQGNSAPDKSGLPSDRFSAERTGGSVSTLTIQRTQQEDSAVYLCASSFPTSGWTSSYNEQFFGPGTRLTVL.

The chain couples TRBV6-5 to TRBJ2-4; 9 bases map to TRBD1. The CDR3 runs 13 residues. Germline V gives CDR1 MNHEY, CDR2 SVGAGI. The V gene end was trimmed by 6 bases and the J gene end by 13 bases; junction bases not matched to a gene: 10. In nucleotides, the CDR3 is TGTGCCAGCAGGATGACAGGGGGGCGAGAACAGTACTTC. Protein product: CASRMTGGREQYF.

The CDR3 coding sequence is TGTGCCAGCAGCTTGGGACAGCCCAAAGACAATGAGCAGTTCTTC. Residues: CASSLGQPKDNEQFF. V is TRBV5-8 and J is TRBJ2-1, with D perhaps matching TRBD1 (5 bases). Germline CDR1 is SGHTS and CDR2 is YDEGEE. V was shortened by 0 bases and J by 5 bases, with 12 bases between the two germline ends. This CDR3 has 15 residues.

The CDR3 DNA follows: TGTGCCAGCATGTCGGCGGGATGTGGCACCGGGGAGCTGTTTTTT. Protein sequence: CASMSAGCGTGELFF. The J gene is TRBJ2-2, the V gene TRBV11-3; maybe TRBD2 (6 bases). Germline V gene lookup returns CDR1 SGHNT and CDR2 YENEEA. V lost 7 bases, J lost 4 bases, and 16 bases lay in between. The CDR3 covers 15 residues.

The genes are TRBV7-2 and TRBJ2-1; 16 bases are shared with TRBD2. Per the germline V gene, CDR1 is SGHTA and CDR2 is FQGNSA. V shed 5 bases and J 6 bases; nucleotides not matched to a gene: 7. This CDR3 contains 17 residues. As DNA, the CDR3 is TGTGCCAGCAGCCGAATGGGACTAGCGGGAGGGCGCAATGAGCAGTTCTTC. It translates to CASSRMGLAGGRNEQFF. The variable domain in full, with the rest retrieved from reference TRBV7-2 and TRBJ2-1, is GAGVSQSPSNKVTEKGKDVELRCDPISGHTALYWYRQSLGQGLEFLIYFQGNSAPDKSGLPSDRFSAERTGGSVSTLTIQRTQQEDSAVYLCASSRMGLAGGRNEQFFGPGTRLTVL.

The chain carries TRBV7-3 and TRBJ2-6; D is undetermined. CDR1 SGHTA and CDR2 FQGTGA come from the germline V gene. This CDR3 is built from 18 residues. Trimming stripped 2 bases from V and 0 bases from J, with 14 bases between. For the CDR3, the DNA is TGTGCCAGCAGCTTAGCGGCACCCCTAGACTCTGGGGCCAACGTCCTGACTTTC. Encoded protein: CASSLAAPLDSGANVLTF.

CDR3 sequence reads: CASSGGGGSRTEAFF. In DNA form, the CDR3 reads TGTGCCAGCAGCGGGGGAGGCGGGTCGCGTACTGAAGCTTTCTTT. The V call is TRBV28, the J call TRBJ1-1, with a weak D call TRBD1 (5 bases). Germline V lookup: CDR1 MDHEN, CDR2 SYDVKM. CDR3 length: 15 residues. The V end lost 6 bases, the J end lost 5 bases, and 19 bases lay between the germline ends.

In its sample, this clone was seen a few times. The rearrangement links TRBV28 to TRBJ1-5; D gene ambiguous. The CDR3 has 11 amino acids. CDR1 is MDHEN and CDR2 is SYDVKM in the germline V gene. V was trimmed by 8 bases and J by 7 bases, leaving 9 bases between them. The CDR3 loop reads CASGQTQPQHF. The DNA for the CDR3 is TGTGCCAGCGGCCAAACCCAGCCCCAGCATTTT.

This clone was seen a few times. The rearrangement joins TRBV6-5 to TRBJ1-2; 7 positions agree with TRBD1. CDR3 length: 12 amino acids. Losses at the gene ends were 6 bases for V and 4 bases for J; bases not matched to a gene: 2. Germline-derived CDR1 and CDR2 are MNHEY and SVGAGI. CDR3 amino acids: CASSDRAYGYTF. Here the CDR3 DNA reads TGTGCCAGCAGCGACAGGGCCTATGGCTACACCTTC.

The V and J genes are TRBV7-9 and TRBJ2-6; possibly TRBD1 for D (6 bases). The CDR3 has 15 residues. Germline V gives CDR1 SEHNR, CDR2 FQNEAQ (reference sequence). V lost 5 bases to trimming and J lost 0 bases, with 8 bases between them. In DNA form, the CDR3 reads TGTGCCAGCAGCGCAGGGGACTCTGGGGCCAACGTCCTGACTTTC. It is translated as CASSAGDSGANVLTF. The full variable domain, completed using reference TRBV7-9 and TRBJ2-6, is DTGVSQNPRHKITKRGQNVTFRCDPISEHNRLYWYRQTLGQGPEFLTYFQNEAQLEKSRLLSDRFSAERPKGSFSTLEIQRTEQGDSAMYLCASSAGDSGANVLTFGAGSRLTVL.

This rearrangement joins TRBV6-1 to TRBJ2-7, with 11 bases identical to TRBD2. CDR1 MNHNS and CDR2 SASEGT come from the germline V gene. V lost 4 bases, J lost 2 bases, and 1 base stayed unmatched. CDR3 size: 14 residues. CDR3 amino acids: CASSGSGRAYEQYF. The CDR3 nucleotides are TGTGCCAGCAGTGGTAGCGGGAGGGCCTACGAGCAGTACTTC.

The table lists this clone with a count of one. The chain combines TRBV28 with TRBJ2-7; TRBD2 matches 10 bases. Germline lookup yields CDR1 MDHEN and CDR2 SYDVKM. There are 15 residues in the CDR3. V trimming: 5 bases; J trimming: 2 bases; junction bases outside the gene matches: 6. The CDR3, as DNA: TGTGCCAGCAGTACCCCTAGCGGGAGACCCTACGAGCAGTACTTC. Translation: CASSTPSGRPYEQYF.

As regards this clone: At one end the junction does not follow the germline gene, possibly because of a read error. This chain links TRBV5-1 with TRBJ2-7, with 8 bases fitting TRBD1. Looked up from germline, CDR1 is SGHRS and CDR2 is YFSETQ. The CDR3 spans 15 residues. CDR3 loop: CASSLGQVAVYAQYF. The CDR3 nucleotides are TGCGCCAGCAGCCTGGGACAGGTAGCTGTGTACGCGCAGTACTTC.

The sample holds many counts of this clone. This chain joins TRBV4-1 and TRBJ2-1, with TRBD2 identical over 14 bases. Trimming removed 3 bases from V and 5 bases from J; junction bases left unmatched: 9. Germline CDR1 reads MGHRA; CDR2 reads YSYEKL. The length of the CDR3 is 18 residues. In nucleotides, the CDR3 is TGCGCCAGCAGCCATCTGGATATGGGACTAGCGGGAGACAATGAGCAGTTCTTC. It is translated as CASSHLDMGLAGDNEQFF.

The chain recombines TRBV7-8 with TRBJ2-1; the match to TRBD2 covers 9 bases. Germline CDR1 and CDR2: SGHVS and FQNEAQ. The CDR3 runs 15 residues. V trimming: 5 bases; J trimming: 4 bases; junction bases outside the gene matches: 6. The CDR3 protein is CASSTVAGAYNEQFF. In nucleotides, the CDR3 is TGTGCCAGCAGCACCGTAGCGGGAGCTTACAATGAGCAGTTCTTC.

The V gene is TRBV5-1, the J gene TRBJ2-7; 10 nucleotides agree with TRBD2. Germline CDR1 SGHRS, CDR2 YFSETQ. This CDR3 has 15 residues. With 0 bases clipped from V and 1 base from J, the junction kept 1 base outside the gene matches. CDR3 bases: TGCGCCAGCAGCTTGGGGACTAGCGGTTCCTACGAGCAGTACTTC. Amino acid sequence: CASSLGTSGSYEQYF.

The chain employs TRBV5-1 and TRBJ2-1; 9 bases map to TRBD1. In germline, CDR1 is SGHRS, CDR2 YFSETQ. The CDR3 runs to 12 residues. V shed 4 bases, J shed 7 bases, and the junction held 0 bases outside the gene matches. The CDR3 loop reads CASSGQGNEQFF. CDR3 nucleotides: TGCGCCAGCAGCGGACAGGGGAATGAGCAGTTCTTC. Based on the CDR3 plus reference TRBV5-1 and TRBJ2-1, the full variable domain is KAGVTQTPRYLIKTRGQQVTLSCSPISGHRSVSWYQQTPGQGLQFLFEYFSETQRNKGNFPGRFSGRQFSNSRSEMNVSTLELGDSALYLCASSGQGNEQFFGPGTRLTVL.

This clone was counted a few times. The genes are TRBV28 and TRBJ1-5; no clear D. CDR3 length equals 16 residues. Germline V lookup: CDR1 MDHEN, CDR2 SYDVKM. V shed 4 bases and J shed 8 bases, with 21 bases lying between them. Here the CDR3 reads CASSSAGNFLGEPQHF. In DNA, the CDR3 is TGTGCCAGCAGTTCGGCGGGGAATTTCTTAGGTGAGCCCCAGCATTTT.

This chain connects TRBV6-6 to TRBJ2-1, with a tentative D call TRBD1 (6 bases). CDR1 and CDR2 from the germline V gene are MNHNY and SVGAGI (reference sequence). V lost 2 bases, J lost 6 bases, and 8 bases lay in between. The CDR3 contains 13 residues. The CDR3 loop reads CASSYGTLNEQFF. For the CDR3, the DNA is TGTGCCAGCAGTTACGGGACACTCAATGAGCAGTTCTTC.

V gene TRBV9 combines with J gene TRBJ2-1; 10 bases align to TRBD1. With V trimmed by 0 bases and J by 4 bases, 4 bases remained unmatched. Germline V lookup: CDR1 SGDLS, CDR2 YYNGEE. The CDR3 totals 16 residues. The CDR3 sequence is CASSVDRTGGYNEQFF. For the CDR3, the DNA is TGTGCCAGCAGCGTAGATAGGACAGGGGGGTACAATGAGCAGTTCTTC.

This clone was seen at least ten times. Here the CDR3 reads CASSWDRGNEQYF. The DNA for the CDR3 is TGTGCCAGCAGCTGGGACAGGGGAAACGAGCAGTACTTC. V usage is TRBV5-6 and J usage is TRBJ2-7; 10 nucleotides align to TRBD1. This CDR3 is built from 13 residues. Per germline, CDR1 SGHDT and CDR2 YYEEEE. The J segment lost 5 bases and the V segment lost 3 bases, leaving 2 bases of the junction unmatched.

The chain links TRBV19 to TRBJ1-1, with D uncertain. V lost 6 bases, J lost 1 base, and 12 bases lay in between. The germline V gene has CDR1 LNHDA and CDR2 SQIVND (reference sequence). CDR3 length: 14 residues. The DNA of the CDR3 is TGTGCCAGTAGGCCGATAGATTCGAACACTGAAGCTTTCTTT. Its translation is CASRPIDSNTEAFF. The full variable domain, completed using reference TRBV19 and TRBJ1-1, is DGGITQSPKYLFRKEGQNVTLSCEQNLNHDAMYWYRQDPGQGLRLIYYSQIVNDFQKGDIAEGYSVSREKKESFPLTVTSAQKNPTAFYLCASRPIDSNTEAFFGQGTRLTVV.

The chain couples TRBV10-2 to TRBJ2-1; no definite D call. Per the germline V gene, CDR1 is WSHSY and CDR2 is SAAADI. The V and J ends lost 5 bases and 1 base respectively, with 9 bases between them. The CDR3 is 14 amino acids. The CDR3 DNA reads as TGCGCCAGCAGTCGTTCCGAGTCCTACAATGAGCAGTTCTTC. Protein sequence: CASSRSESYNEQFF.

The chain has TRBV27 and TRBJ1-3; D possibly corresponds to TRBD1 (5 bases). Looked up from germline, CDR1 is MNHEY and CDR2 is SMNVEV (reference sequence). The V end lost 10 bases, the J end lost 4 bases, and 26 bases lay between the germline ends. CDR3 length: 17 amino acids. CDR3 residues: CATPYPGVGMSGNTIYF. The CDR3 DNA follows: TGTGCCACCCCCTACCCGGGGGTGGGTATGAGCGGAAACACCATATATTTT.